This T cell receptor beta chain was recorded in a study of identical twins. V lost 4 bases and J lost 8, with 12 bases in between. This CDR3 region has 13 residues. The germline gives CDR1 ENHRY, CDR2 SYGVKD. TCRdb recomputed calls from the 5' RACE reads with MiXCR, one row per CDR3 protein. Of some 320,000 distinct CDR3 sequences listed, about 12% were seen once; the top ten hold approximately 7.9%. These sequences were also reported in another study, on yellow fever vaccine responses in identical twins.

The sequenced material came from CD8+ T cells sorted from blood. The clonotype was recovered from a woman aged 18-29 years in good health. The gene calls are TRBV10-3 and TRBJ2-4; D unresolved. The CDR3 DNA reads as TGTGCCATCAGTGGACCCCCGGGCTACATTCAGTACTTC. As protein: CAISGPPGYIQYF.